This T cell receptor beta chain was recorded in a study of cytomegalovirus exposure and HLA in healthy donors. Study-level findings and limits: In vitro confirmation showed a few CMV-associated chains to be CMV antigen specific. Investigators reported around 150 TCR beta chains as tied to cytomegalovirus.

CDR1 and CDR2 from the germline V gene are SGDLS and YYNGEE. Between the trimmed V and J ends, which lost 0 bases and 2 bases, there was a span of 6 bases. The CDR3 has 14 amino acids. Notes on this clone: Its specificity is unknown.

TCRdb keeps only in-frame clones here, not all; method: immunoSEQ multiplex PCR. The repertoire includes about 110,000 clones, about 94% of them detected once, and 0.67% sits in the top ten. The chain is built from TRBV9 and TRBJ2-1; no reliable D call. This clonotype was sampled from a woman between 18 and 29 years old in good health and CMV-seronegative. Specimen: PBMCs. The CDR3 coding sequence is TGTGCCAGCAGCGTAGGGCCACCCTACAATGAGCAGTTCTTC. Translated: CASSVGPPYNEQFF.